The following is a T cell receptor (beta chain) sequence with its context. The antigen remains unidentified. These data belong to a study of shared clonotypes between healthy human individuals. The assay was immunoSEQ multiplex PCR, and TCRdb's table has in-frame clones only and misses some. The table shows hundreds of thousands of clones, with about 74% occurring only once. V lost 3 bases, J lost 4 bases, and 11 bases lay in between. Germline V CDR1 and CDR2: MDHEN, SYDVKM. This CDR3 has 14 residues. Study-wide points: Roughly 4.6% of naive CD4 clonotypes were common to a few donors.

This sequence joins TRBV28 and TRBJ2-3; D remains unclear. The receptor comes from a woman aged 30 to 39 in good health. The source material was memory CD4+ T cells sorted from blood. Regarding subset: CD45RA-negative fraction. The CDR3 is CASSFRQVADTQYF. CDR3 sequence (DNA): TGTGCCAGCAGTTTTCGGCAGGTCGCAGATACGCAGTATTTT.